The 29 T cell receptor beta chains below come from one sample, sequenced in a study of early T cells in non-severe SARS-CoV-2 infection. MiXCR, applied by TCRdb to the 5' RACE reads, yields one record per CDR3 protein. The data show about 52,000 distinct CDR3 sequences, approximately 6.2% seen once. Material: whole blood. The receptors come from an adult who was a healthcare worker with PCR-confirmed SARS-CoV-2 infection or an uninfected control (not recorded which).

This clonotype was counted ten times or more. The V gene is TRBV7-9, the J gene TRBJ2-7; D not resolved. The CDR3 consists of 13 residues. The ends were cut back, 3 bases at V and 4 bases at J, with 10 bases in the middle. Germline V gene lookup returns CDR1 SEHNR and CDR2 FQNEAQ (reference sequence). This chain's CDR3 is CASSFGTEYEQYF. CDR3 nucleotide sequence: TGTGCCAGCAGCTTTGGAACAGAATACGAGCAGTACTTC.

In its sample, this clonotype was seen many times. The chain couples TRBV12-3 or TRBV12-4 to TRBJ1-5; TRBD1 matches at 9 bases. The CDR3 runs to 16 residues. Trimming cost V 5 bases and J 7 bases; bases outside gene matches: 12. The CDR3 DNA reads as TGTGCCAGCAGTCCCAGAGGGGACAGGGCAGGGCAGCCCCAGCATTTT. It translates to CASSPRGDRAGQPQHF.

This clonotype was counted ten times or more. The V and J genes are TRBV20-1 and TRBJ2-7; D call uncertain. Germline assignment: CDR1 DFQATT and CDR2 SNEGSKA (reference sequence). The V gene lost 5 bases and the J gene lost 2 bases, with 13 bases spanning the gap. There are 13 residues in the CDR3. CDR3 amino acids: CSARSASPYEQYF. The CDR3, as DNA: TGCAGTGCTCGTAGTGCCTCCCCCTACGAGCAGTACTTC.

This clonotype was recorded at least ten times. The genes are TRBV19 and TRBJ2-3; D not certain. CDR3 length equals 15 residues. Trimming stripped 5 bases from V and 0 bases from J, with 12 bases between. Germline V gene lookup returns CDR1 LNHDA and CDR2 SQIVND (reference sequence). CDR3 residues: CASSQNGASTDTQYF. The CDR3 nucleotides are TGTGCCAGTAGTCAAAACGGTGCTAGCACAGATACGCAGTATTTT. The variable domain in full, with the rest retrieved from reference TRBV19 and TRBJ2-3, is DGGITQSPKYLFRKEGQNVTLSCEQNLNHDAMYWYRQDPGQGLRLIYYSQIVNDFQKGDIAEGYSVSREKKESFPLTVTSAQKNPTAFYLCASSQNGASTDTQYFGPGTRLTVL.

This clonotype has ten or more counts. This chain's CDR3 is CASSQDHGNSPLHF. The CDR3 DNA reads as TGCGCCAGCAGCCAAGATCACGGTAATTCACCCCTCCACTTT. The chain couples TRBV4-1 to TRBJ1-6; no clear D gene. The CDR3 has 14 residues. Trimming shortened V by 0 bases and J by 6 bases, and 6 bases separated the two germline ends. Per germline, CDR1 MGHRA and CDR2 YSYEKL.

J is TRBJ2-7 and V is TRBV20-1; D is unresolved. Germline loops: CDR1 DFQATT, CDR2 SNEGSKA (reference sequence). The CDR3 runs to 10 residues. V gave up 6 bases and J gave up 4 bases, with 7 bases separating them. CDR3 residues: CSAGPYEQYF. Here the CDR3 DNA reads TGCAGTGCAGGACCGTACGAGCAGTACTTC.

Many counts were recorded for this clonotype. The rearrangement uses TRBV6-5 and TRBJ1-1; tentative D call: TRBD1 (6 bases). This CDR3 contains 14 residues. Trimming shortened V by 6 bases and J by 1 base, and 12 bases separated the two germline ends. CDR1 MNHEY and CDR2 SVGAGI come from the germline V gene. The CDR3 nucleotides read TGTGCCAGCAGACTGGACAGCCGGAACACTGAAGCTTTCTTT. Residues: CASRLDSRNTEAFF.

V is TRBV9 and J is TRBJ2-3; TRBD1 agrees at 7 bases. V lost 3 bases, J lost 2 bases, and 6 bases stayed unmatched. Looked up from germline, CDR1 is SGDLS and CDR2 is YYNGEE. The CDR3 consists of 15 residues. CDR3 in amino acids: CASSARQGDTDTQYF. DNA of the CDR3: TGTGCCAGCAGCGCAAGACAGGGAGACACAGATACGCAGTATTTT.

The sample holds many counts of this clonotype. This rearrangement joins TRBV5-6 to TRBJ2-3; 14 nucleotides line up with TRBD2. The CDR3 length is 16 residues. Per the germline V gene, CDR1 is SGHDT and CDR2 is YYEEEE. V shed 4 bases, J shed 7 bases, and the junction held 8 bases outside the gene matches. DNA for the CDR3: TGTGCCAGCAGCCTGTTGACTAGCGGGGGGGCAAATACGCAGTATTTT. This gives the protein CASSLLTSGGANTQYF.

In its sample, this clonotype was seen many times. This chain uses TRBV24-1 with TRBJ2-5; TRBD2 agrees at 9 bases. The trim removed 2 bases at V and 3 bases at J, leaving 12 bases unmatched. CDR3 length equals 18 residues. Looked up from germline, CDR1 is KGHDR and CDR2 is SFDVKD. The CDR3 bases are TGTGCCACCAGTGATTACCGAGTGGGTAGCGGGGGTGAAGAGACCCAGTACTTC. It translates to CATSDYRVGSGGEETQYF.

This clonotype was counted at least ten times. The CDR3 DNA reads TGTGCCAGCAGTTCTGGACAGGGAGCCTACGAGCAGTACTTC. It translates to CASSSGQGAYEQYF. The gene calls are TRBV12-3 or TRBV12-4 and TRBJ2-7; TRBD1 agrees at 8 bases. There are 14 residues in the CDR3. V trimming: 4 bases; J trimming: 2 bases; junction bases outside the gene matches: 4.

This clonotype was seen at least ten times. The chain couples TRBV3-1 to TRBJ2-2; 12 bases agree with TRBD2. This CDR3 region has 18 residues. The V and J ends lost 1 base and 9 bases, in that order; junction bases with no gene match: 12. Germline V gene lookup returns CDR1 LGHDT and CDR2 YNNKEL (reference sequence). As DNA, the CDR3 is TGTGCCAGCAGCCAAGCCGCGACTAGCGGGGGCCCCGCTAGGGAGCTGTTTTTT. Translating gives CASSQAATSGGPARELFF.

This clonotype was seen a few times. DNA of the CDR3: TGCGCCAGCAGTGAGAATGGGGACGAGCAGTACTTC. It is translated as CASSENGDEQYF. The chain is built from TRBV10-2 and TRBJ2-7; no reliable D call. The CDR3 has 12 amino acids. The V gene lost 2 bases and the J gene lost 5 bases, with 7 bases spanning the gap. Germline V gene data show CDR1 as WSHSY and CDR2 as SAAADI.

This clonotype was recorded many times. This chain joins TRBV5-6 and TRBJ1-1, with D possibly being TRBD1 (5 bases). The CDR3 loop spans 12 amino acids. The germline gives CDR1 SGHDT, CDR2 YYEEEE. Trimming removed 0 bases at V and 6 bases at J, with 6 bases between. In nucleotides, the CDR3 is TGTGCCAGCAGCTTGGGGGGACCTGAAGCTTTCTTT. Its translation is CASSLGGPEAFF.

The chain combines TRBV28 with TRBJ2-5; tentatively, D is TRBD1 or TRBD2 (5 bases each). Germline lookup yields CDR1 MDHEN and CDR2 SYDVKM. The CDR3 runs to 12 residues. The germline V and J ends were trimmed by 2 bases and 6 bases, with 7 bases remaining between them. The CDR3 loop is CASSLEGKTQYF. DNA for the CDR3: TGTGCCAGCAGTTTAGAGGGGAAGACCCAGTACTTC.

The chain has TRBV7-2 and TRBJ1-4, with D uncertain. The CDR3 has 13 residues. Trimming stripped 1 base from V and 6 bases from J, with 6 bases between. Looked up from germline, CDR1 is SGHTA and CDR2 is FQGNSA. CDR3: CASSLVLDEKLFF. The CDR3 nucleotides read TGTGCCAGCAGCTTAGTACTTGATGAAAAACTGTTTTTT.

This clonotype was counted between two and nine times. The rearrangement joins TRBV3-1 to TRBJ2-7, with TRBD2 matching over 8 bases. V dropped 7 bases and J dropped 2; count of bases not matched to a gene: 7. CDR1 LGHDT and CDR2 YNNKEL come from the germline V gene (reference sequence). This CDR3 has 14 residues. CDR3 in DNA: TGTGCCAGCACTCGAAGCGGGGGTACCTACGAGCAGTACTTC. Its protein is CASTRSGGTYEQYF.

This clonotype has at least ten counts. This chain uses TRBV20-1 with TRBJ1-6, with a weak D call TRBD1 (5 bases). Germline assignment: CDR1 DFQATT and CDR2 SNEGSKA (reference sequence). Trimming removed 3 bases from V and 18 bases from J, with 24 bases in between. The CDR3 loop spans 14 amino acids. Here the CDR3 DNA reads TGCAGTGCTAGGGGAACAGGTGTTCCCCCACTTCCCCACTTT. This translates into CSARGTGVPPLPHF.

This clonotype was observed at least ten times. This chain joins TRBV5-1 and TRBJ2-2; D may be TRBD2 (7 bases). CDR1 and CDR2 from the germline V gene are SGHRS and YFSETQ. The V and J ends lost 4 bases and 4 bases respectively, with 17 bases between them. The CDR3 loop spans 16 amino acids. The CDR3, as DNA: TGCGCCAGCAGCCGGACGGGGGGCGCGAGCACCGGGGAGCTGTTTTTT. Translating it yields CASSRTGGASTGELFF.

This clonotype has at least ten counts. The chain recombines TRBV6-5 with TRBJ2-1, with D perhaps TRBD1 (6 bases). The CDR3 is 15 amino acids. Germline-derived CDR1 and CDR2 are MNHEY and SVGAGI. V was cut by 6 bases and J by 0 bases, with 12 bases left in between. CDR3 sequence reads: CASRIGTNSYNEQFF. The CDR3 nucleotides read TGTGCCAGCAGGATCGGGACAAACTCCTACAATGAGCAGTTCTTC.

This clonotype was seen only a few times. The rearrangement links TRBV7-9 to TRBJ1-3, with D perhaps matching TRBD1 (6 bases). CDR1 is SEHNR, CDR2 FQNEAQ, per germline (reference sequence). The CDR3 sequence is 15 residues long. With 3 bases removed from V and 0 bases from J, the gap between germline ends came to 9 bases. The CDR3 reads CASSFGQHSGNTIYF. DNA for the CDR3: TGTGCCAGCAGCTTCGGACAGCACTCTGGAAACACCATATATTTT.

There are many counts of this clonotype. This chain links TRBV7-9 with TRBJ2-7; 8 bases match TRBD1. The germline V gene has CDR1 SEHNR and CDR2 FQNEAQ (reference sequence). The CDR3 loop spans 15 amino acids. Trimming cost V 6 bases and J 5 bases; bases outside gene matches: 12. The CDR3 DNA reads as TGTGCCAGCAGTTTCGGACAGGGAGTAGGTGACGAGCAGTACTTC. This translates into CASSFGQGVGDEQYF.

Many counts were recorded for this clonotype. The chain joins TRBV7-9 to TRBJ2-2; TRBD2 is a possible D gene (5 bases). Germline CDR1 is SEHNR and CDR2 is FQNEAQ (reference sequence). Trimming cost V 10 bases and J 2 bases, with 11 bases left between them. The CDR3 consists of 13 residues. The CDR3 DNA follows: TGTGCCACACTAGGGTTTAACACCGGGGAGCTGTTTTTT. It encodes CATLGFNTGELFF.

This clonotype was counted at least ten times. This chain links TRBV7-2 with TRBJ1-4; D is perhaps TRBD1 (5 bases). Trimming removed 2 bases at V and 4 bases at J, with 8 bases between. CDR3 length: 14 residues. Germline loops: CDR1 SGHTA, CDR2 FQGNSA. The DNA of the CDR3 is TGTGCCAGCAGCTTAATAGGGGATAATGAAAAACTGTTTTTT. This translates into CASSLIGDNEKLFF.

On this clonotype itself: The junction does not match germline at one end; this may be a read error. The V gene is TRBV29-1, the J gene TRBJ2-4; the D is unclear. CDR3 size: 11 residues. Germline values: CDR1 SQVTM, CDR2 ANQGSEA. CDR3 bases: TGCAGCGTAGAAGGGAAAAACATTCAGTACTTC. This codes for CSVEGKNIQYF. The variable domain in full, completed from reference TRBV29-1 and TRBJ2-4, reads SAVISQKPSRDICQRGTSLTIQCQVDSQVTMMFWYRQQPGQSLTLIATANQGSEATYESGFVIDKFPISRPNLTFSTLTVSNMSPEDSSIYLCSVEGKNIQYFGAGTRLSVL.

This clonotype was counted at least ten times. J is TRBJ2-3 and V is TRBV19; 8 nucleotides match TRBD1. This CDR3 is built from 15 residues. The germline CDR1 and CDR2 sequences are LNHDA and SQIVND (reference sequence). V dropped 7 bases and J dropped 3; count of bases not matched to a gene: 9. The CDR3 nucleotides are TGTGCCAGTATCCAATCAGGACAGGGAACAGATACGCAGTATTTT. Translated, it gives CASIQSGQGTDTQYF. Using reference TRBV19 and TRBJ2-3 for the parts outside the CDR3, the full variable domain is DGGITQSPKYLFRKEGQNVTLSCEQNLNHDAMYWYRQDPGQGLRLIYYSQIVNDFQKGDIAEGYSVSREKKESFPLTVTSAQKNPTAFYLCASIQSGQGTDTQYFGPGTRLTVL.

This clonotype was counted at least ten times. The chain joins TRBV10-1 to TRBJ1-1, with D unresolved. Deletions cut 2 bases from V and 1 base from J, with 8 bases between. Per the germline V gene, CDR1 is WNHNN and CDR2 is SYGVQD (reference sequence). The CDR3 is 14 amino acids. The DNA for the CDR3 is TGCGCCAGCAGTGAGGGCAGGACGAACACTGAAGCTTTCTTT. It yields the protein CASSEGRTNTEAFF.

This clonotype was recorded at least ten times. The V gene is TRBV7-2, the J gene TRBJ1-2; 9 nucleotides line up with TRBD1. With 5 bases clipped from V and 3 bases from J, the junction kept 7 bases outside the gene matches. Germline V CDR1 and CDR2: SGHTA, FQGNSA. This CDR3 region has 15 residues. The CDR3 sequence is CASSLPGQGHYGYTF. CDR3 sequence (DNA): TGTGCCAGCAGCCTACCGGGACAGGGACACTATGGCTACACCTTC.

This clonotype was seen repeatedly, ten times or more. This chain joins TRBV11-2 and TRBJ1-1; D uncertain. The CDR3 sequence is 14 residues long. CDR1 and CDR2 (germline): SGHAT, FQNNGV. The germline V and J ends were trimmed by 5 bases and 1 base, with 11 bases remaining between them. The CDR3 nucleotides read TGTGCCAGCAGCCAAGGACTGTCGAACACTGAAGCTTTCTTT. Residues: CASSQGLSNTEAFF. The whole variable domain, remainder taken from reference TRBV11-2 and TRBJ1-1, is EAGVAQSPRYKIIEKRQSVAFWCNPISGHATLYWYQQILGQGPKLLIQFQNNGVVDDSQLPKDRFSAERLKGVDSTLKIQPAKLEDSAVYLCASSQGLSNTEAFFGQGTRLTVV.